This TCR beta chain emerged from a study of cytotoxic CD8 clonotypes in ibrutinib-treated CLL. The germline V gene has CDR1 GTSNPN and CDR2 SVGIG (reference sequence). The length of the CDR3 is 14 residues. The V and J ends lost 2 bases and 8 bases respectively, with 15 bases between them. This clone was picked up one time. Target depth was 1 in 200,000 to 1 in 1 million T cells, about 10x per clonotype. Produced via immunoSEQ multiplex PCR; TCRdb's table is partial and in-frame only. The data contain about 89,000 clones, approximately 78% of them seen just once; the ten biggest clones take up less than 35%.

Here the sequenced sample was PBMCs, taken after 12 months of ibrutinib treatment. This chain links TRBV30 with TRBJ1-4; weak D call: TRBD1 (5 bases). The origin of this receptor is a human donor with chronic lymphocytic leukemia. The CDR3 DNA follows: TGTGCCTGGAGTACCGGGACCCACGAGGAAAAACTGTTTTTT. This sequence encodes CAWSTGTHEEKLFF. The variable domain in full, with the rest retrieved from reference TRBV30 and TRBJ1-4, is SQTIHQWPATLVQPVGSPLSLECTVEGTSNPNLYWYRQAAGRGLQLLFYSVGIGQISSEVPQNLSASRPQDRQFILSSKKLLLSDSGFYLCAWSTGTHEEKLFFGSGTQLSVL.